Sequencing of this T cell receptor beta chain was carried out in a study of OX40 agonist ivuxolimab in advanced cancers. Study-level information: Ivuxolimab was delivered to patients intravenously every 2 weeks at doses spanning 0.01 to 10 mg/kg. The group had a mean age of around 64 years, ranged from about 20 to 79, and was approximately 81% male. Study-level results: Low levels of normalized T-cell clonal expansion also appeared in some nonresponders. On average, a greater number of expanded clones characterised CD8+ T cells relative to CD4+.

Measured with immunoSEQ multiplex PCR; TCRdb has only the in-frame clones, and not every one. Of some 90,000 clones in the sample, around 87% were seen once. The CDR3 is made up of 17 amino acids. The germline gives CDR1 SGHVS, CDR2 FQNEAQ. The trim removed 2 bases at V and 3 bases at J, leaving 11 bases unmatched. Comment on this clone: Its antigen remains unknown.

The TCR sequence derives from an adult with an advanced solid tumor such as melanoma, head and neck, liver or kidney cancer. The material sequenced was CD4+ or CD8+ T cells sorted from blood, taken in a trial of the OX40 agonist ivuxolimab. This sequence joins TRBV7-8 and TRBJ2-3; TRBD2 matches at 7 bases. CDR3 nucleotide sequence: TGTGCCAGCAGCTTACTCGGGGCTAGCGGTTTTACAGATACGCAGTATTTT. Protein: CASSLLGASGFTDTQYF.